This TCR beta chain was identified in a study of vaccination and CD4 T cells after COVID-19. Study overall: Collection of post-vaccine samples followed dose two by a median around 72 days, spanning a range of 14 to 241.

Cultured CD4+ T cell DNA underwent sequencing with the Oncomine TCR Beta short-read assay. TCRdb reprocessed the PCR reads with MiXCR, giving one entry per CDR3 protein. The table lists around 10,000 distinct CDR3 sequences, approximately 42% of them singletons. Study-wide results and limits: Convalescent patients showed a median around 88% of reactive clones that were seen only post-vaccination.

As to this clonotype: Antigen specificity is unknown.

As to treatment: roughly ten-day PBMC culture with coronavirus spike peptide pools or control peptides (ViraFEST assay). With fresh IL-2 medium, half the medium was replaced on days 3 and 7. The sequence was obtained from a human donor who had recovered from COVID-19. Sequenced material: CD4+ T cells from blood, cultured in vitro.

The CDR3 here is CASSEGWLAGGQETQYF. In DNA, the CDR3 is TGTGCCAGCAGTGAAGGGTGGCTAGCGGGGGGGCAAGAGACCCAGTACTTC. This rearrangement joins TRBV2 to TRBJ2-5; TRBD2 matches at 12 bases. V gave up 1 base and J gave up 2 bases; unmatched junction bases: 5. This CDR3 region has 17 residues. CDR1 is SNHLY, CDR2 FYNNEI, per germline.